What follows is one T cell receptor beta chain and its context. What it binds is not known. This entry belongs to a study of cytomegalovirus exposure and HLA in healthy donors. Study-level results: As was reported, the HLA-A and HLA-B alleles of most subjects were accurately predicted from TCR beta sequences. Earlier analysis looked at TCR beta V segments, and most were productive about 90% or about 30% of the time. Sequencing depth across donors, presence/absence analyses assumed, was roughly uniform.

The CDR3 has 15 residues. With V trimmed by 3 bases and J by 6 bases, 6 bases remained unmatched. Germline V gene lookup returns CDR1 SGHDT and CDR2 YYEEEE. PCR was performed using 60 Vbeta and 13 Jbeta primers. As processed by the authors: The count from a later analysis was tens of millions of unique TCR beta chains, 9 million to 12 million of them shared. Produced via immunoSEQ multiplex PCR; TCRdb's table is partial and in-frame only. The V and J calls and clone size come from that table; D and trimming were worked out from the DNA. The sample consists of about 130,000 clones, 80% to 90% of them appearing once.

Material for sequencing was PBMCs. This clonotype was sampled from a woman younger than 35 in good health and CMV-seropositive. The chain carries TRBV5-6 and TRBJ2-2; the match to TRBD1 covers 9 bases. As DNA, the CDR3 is TGTGCCAGCAGCTGGGGGACAGGGAGTCCCGGGGAGCTGTTTTTT. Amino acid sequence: CASSWGTGSPGELFF.